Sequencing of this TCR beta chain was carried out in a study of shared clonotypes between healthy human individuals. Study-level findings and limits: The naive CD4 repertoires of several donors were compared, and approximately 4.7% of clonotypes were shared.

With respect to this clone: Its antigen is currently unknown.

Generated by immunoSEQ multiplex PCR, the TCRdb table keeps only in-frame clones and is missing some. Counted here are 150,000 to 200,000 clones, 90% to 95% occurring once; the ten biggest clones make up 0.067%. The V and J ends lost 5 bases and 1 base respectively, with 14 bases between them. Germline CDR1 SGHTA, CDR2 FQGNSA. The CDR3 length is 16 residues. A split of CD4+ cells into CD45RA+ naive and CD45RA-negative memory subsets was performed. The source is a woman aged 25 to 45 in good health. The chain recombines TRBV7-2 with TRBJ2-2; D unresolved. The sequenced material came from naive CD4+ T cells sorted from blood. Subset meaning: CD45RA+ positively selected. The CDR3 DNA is TGTGCCAGCAGCCGTCCCGGGTTTTGGAACACCGGGGAGCTGTTTTTT. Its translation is CASSRPGFWNTGELFF. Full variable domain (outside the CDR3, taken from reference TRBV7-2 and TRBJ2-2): GAGVSQSPSNKVTEKGKDVELRCDPISGHTALYWYRQSLGQGLEFLIYFQGNSAPDKSGLPSDRFSAERTGGSVSTLTIQRTQQEDSAVYLCASSRPGFWNTGELFFGEGSRLTVL.